This T cell receptor (beta chain) was observed in a study of beta chain features in type 1 diabetes. Overall study: All samples together contributed 95 million to 110 million sorted cells for examination.

The germline gives CDR1 KGHSH, CDR2 LQKENI. J gave up 7 bases and V 6 bases, and 2 bases lay outside the gene matches. There are 11 residues in the CDR3. The table lists this clone with a few counts. This CDR3 is also generated by other DNA sequences in the sample. The investigators reverse transcribed all of the isolated RNA, so they sequenced expressed TCRB transcripts. Method: immunoSEQ multiplex PCR; TCRdb's copy keeps in-frame clones and lacks some. The sample shows just over 600,000 clones, 15% to 18% of them seen only once. The receptor's source is a man between 18 and 35 years old in good health. The specimen sequenced was naive CD4+ T cells from blood. J is TRBJ2-5 and V is TRBV18, with TRBD2 identical over 7 bases. CDR3: CASSPGGTQYF. The CDR3 DNA follows: TGTGCCAGCTCCCCGGGAGGGACCCAGTACTTC.